A single T cell receptor (beta chain) is shown here with its context. V was trimmed by 7 bases and J by 0 bases, leaving 22 bases between them. The CDR3 extends over 17 amino acids. In germline, CDR1 is GTSNPN, CDR2 SVGIG (reference sequence). How the authors handled the data: Reference gene primers were amplified, and this amplification served to estimate nucleated cell counts. The protocol was immunoSEQ multiplex PCR, while the TCRdb copy is restricted to in-frame clones and leaves out a portion. V and J calls and clone size are those listed in that table; D and trimming were worked out from the DNA. The sample has some 290,000 clones, 83% seen once; the top ten hold roughly 4.6%. The data belong to a study of blood T cell repertoires in COVID-19. Turning to the study itself: COVID-19 samples collected from the United States, Italy and Spain covered acute and convalescent phases. T cells, B-cell-depleted T cells, or PBMCs supplied cDNA or gDNA.

The sequenced sample consisted of peripheral blood. The clonotype was recovered from a man aged 55 to 69 who had recovered from COVID-19. The J gene is TRBJ1-3, the V gene TRBV30, with TRBD1 as a possible D gene (6 bases). CDR3 loop: CAFTPLLTGTSGNTIYF. The DNA for the CDR3 is TGTGCCTTTACCCCACTCCTAACAGGGACCTCTGGAAACACCATATATTTT.